One and the same sample provided the 22 T cell receptor beta chains below, sequenced in a study of T-cell reconstitution after alpha-beta-depleted transplantation in children. A library of TCRbeta sequences, prepared with unique molecular identifiers, was generated. A single record per CDR3 protein comes from TCRdb applying MiXCR to the PCR reads. The table includes 500,000 or so distinct CDR3 sequences, approximately 30% detected once. This material consisted of PBMCs from the stem cell graft donor, taken from the stem cell graft. The receptors come from a human donor who donated a stem cell graft to a child with aplastic anemia.

The chain uses TRBV9 and TRBJ1-5, with D possibly matching TRBD1 (5 bases). CDR1 and CDR2 (germline): SGDLS, YYNGEE. V dropped 0 bases and J dropped 5 bases, with 12 bases sitting between them. The CDR3 loop spans 15 amino acids. CDR3 sequence: CASSVDPGKDQPQHF. In nucleotides, the CDR3 is TGTGCCAGCAGCGTAGACCCAGGGAAGGATCAGCCCCAGCATTTT. Using reference TRBV9 and TRBJ1-5 for the parts outside the CDR3, the full variable domain is DSGVTQTPKHLITATGQRVTLRCSPRSGDLSVYWYQQSLDQGLQFLIQYYNGEERAKGNILERFSAQQFPDLHSELNLSSLELGDSALYFCASSVDPGKDQPQHFGDGTRLSIL.

The chain couples TRBV11-2 to TRBJ2-5; TRBD2 aligns across 10 bases. V lost 1 base to trimming and J lost 3 bases; unmatched junction nucleotides: 11. The germline CDR1 and CDR2 sequences are SGHAT and FQNNGV. The CDR3 spans 18 residues. CDR3 sequence reads: CASSLGGVAGGHKETQYF. As DNA, the CDR3 is TGTGCCAGCAGCTTAGGAGGGGTAGCGGGAGGCCATAAAGAGACCCAGTACTTC.

The chain is built from TRBV7-9 and TRBJ2-5; D is perhaps TRBD1 (5 bases). The V gene lost 4 bases and the J gene lost 2 bases, with 14 bases spanning the gap. Looked up from germline, CDR1 is SEHNR and CDR2 is FQNEAQ (reference sequence). This CDR3 spans 15 amino acids. CDR3 residues: CASSSHRAGQETQYF. As DNA, the CDR3 is TGTGCCAGCAGCTCCCATCGGGCAGGGCAAGAGACCCAGTACTTC.

This chain joins TRBV7-2 and TRBJ2-5; the match to TRBD2 covers 7 bases. Germline-derived CDR1 and CDR2 are SGHTA and FQGNSA. The trim removed 5 bases at V and 4 bases at J, leaving 10 bases unmatched. This CDR3 region has 15 residues. CDR3 amino acids: CASSPPLGGGETQYF. The CDR3, as DNA: TGTGCCAGCAGCCCACCTTTAGGCGGGGGAGAGACCCAGTACTTC.

This chain uses TRBV20-1 with TRBJ1-1, with D possibly matching TRBD1 (6 bases). The length of the CDR3 is 14 residues. Germline V gives CDR1 DFQATT, CDR2 SNEGSKA (reference sequence). Trimming left V 3 bases short and J 0 bases short, with 11 bases between. The CDR3 is CSARTDSMNTEAFF. For the CDR3, the DNA is TGCAGTGCTAGGACGGACAGCATGAACACTGAAGCTTTCTTT.

This sequence joins TRBV12-3 or TRBV12-4 and TRBJ2-1, with D tentatively TRBD2 (6 bases). This CDR3 region has 16 residues. V was cut by 6 bases and J by 5 bases, with 20 bases left in between. Written as DNA, the CDR3 is TGTGCCAGCAGCAAACGTAAGACAAAGCGGGACAATGAGCAGTTCTTC. It translates to CASSKRKTKRDNEQFF.

This clonotype has just a few counts. This rearrangement joins TRBV7-9 to TRBJ2-4; 8 nucleotides line up with TRBD2. The CDR3 has 15 residues. The junction had 7 bases not matched to a gene; V was cut back by 6 bases and J by 3 bases. The germline V gene encodes CDR1 SEHNR and CDR2 FQNEAQ (reference sequence). CDR3 coding DNA: TGTGCCAGCAGGCAGACTAGCGCGAGCAAAAACATTCAGTACTTC. This encodes CASRQTSASKNIQYF.

The table lists this clonotype with a few counts. This rearrangement joins TRBV25-1 to TRBJ2-1; 11 bases match TRBD2. The V gene end was trimmed by 3 bases and the J gene end by 2 bases; junction bases not matched to a gene: 6. From germline, CDR1 is MGHDK and CDR2 SYGVNS. This CDR3 contains 17 residues. This CDR3 is CASSDTLLAGAYNEQFF. The DNA of the CDR3 is TGTGCCAGCAGTGACACACTACTAGCGGGAGCCTACAATGAGCAGTTCTTC.

V and J are TRBV5-1 and TRBJ2-2; tentative D call: TRBD1 (5 bases). Trimming cost V 0 bases and J 3 bases, with 12 bases left between them. Germline V gene sequence: CDR1 SGHRS, CDR2 YFSETQ. This CDR3 has 16 amino acids. The CDR3 sequence is CASSLASRVDTGELFF. The CDR3 DNA sequence: TGCGCCAGCAGCTTGGCCTCCAGGGTTGACACCGGGGAGCTGTTTTTT.

The rearrangement joins TRBV6-2 or TRBV6-3 to TRBJ1-1, with TRBD1 matching 8 bases. This CDR3 region has 14 residues. The germline gives CDR1 MNHEY, CDR2 SVGEGT. After removal of 2 bases from V and 5 bases from J, the junction contained 4 bases not matched to a gene. The CDR3 spells CASSYRDRLTEAFF. The CDR3 bases are TGTGCCAGCAGTTACAGGGACAGGTTGACTGAAGCTTTCTTT.

The J gene is TRBJ2-5, the V gene TRBV12-3 or TRBV12-4; perhaps TRBD2 as D (7 bases). The V gene lost 3 bases and the J gene lost 2 bases, with 13 bases spanning the gap. The CDR3 totals 15 residues. CDR3 loop: CASSLRGTPQETQYF. CDR3 nucleotide sequence: TGTGCCAGCAGTTTGCGGGGGACACCTCAAGAGACCCAGTACTTC.

This clonotype has more than one count but fewer than ten. This sequence joins TRBV20-1 and TRBJ2-1; D is perhaps TRBD2 (6 bases). Looked up from germline, CDR1 is DFQATT and CDR2 is SNEGSKA (reference sequence). Trimming left V 5 bases short and J 10 bases short, with 12 bases between. The CDR3 is 11 residues long. The chain's CDR3 is CSAGSGNEQFF. The CDR3 nucleotides are TGCAGTGCTGGTAGCGGTAACGAGCAGTTCTTC.

This chain joins TRBV7-9 and TRBJ1-4, with D uncertain. The germline V gene encodes CDR1 SEHNR and CDR2 FQNEAQ (reference sequence). The CDR3 is 12 amino acids. V lost 6 bases to trimming and J lost 4 bases, with 6 bases between them. Here the CDR3 DNA reads TGTGCCAGCAGGGAGAATAATGAAAAACTGTTTTTT. Its translation: CASRENNEKLFF.

In its sample, this clonotype was seen a few times. The chain has TRBV29-1 and TRBJ1-1; D gene ambiguous. V was shortened by 2 bases and J by 5 bases, with 6 bases between the two germline ends. Germline loops: CDR1 SQVTM, CDR2 ANQGSEA. The CDR3 covers 11 residues. The CDR3 DNA is TGCAGCGTTGAATTGGAGACTGAAGCTTTCTTT. Protein: CSVELETEAFF.

The chain uses TRBV5-1 and TRBJ2-7; tentative D call: TRBD1 (6 bases). With 6 bases removed from V and 3 bases from J, the gap between germline ends came to 19 bases. The CDR3 spans 15 residues. Germline CDR1 is SGHRS and CDR2 is YFSETQ. The CDR3 is CASTLGAGDFYEQYF. The CDR3 bases are TGCGCCAGCACGCTAGGGGCAGGGGATTTCTACGAGCAGTACTTC.

The chain joins TRBV30 to TRBJ2-3, with TRBD2 matching over 10 bases. Losses at the gene ends were 2 bases for V and 0 bases for J; bases not matched to a gene: 2. CDR3 size: 15 residues. The germline gives CDR1 GTSNPN, CDR2 SVGIG (reference sequence). The CDR3 DNA reads as TGTGCCTGGAGTTCGGGACTAGCGAGCACAGATACGCAGTATTTT. Translation: CAWSSGLASTDTQYF.

CDR3: CASSSGPGADEQFF. The CDR3 region has the DNA TGTGCCAGCAGCTCCGGACCGGGAGCGGATGAGCAGTTCTTC. The V and J genes are TRBV7-6 and TRBJ2-1; possible D gene TRBD2, 6 bases. V lost 4 bases, J lost 8 bases, and 15 bases lay in between. Looked up from germline, CDR1 is SGHVS and CDR2 is FNYEAQ. The CDR3 is made up of 14 amino acids.

A few counts support this clonotype. V usage is TRBV12-3 or TRBV12-4 and J usage is TRBJ1-5; the D is unclear. The V and J ends lost 3 bases and 6 bases respectively, with 9 bases between them. The CDR3 is made up of 13 amino acids. The CDR3 region has the DNA TGTGCCAGCAGTTTTAGGGATCCTCAGCCCCAGCATTTT. Protein: CASSFRDPQPQHF.

This clonotype showed up just a few times. V gene TRBV18 combines with J gene TRBJ2-4; D unclear. Germline loops: CDR1 KGHSH, CDR2 LQKENI. This CDR3 spans 14 amino acids. The V gene lost 5 bases and the J gene lost 2 bases, with 10 bases spanning the gap. The DNA of the CDR3 is TGTGCCAGCTCATCTCCCGGGCCCAAAAACATTCAGTACTTC. The encoded protein is CASSSPGPKNIQYF.

The gene calls are TRBV6-5 and TRBJ1-5; no clear D gene. This CDR3 has 15 residues. CDR1 is MNHEY and CDR2 is SVGAGI in the germline V gene. Trimming removed 4 bases from V and 4 bases from J, with 14 bases in between. For the CDR3, the DNA is TGTGCCAGCAGTTTCGACGGGGAGGGAAATCAGCCCCAGCATTTT. Amino acid sequence: CASSFDGEGNQPQHF.

V usage is TRBV7-2 and J usage is TRBJ2-1, with a possible D match to TRBD1 (6 bases). The germline V gene has CDR1 SGHTA and CDR2 FQGNSA. V was pared by 5 bases and J by 8 bases, with 16 bases between. The CDR3 has 14 amino acids. The CDR3 DNA sequence: TGTGCCAGCAGCATCTTAACAGGGATTGATGAGCAGTTCTTC. It translates to CASSILTGIDEQFF.

The CDR3 DNA is TGTGCCAGCAGCAACCCAGGGGTTTCTAAGCCCCAGCATTTT. This gives the protein CASSNPGVSKPQHF. The rearrangement uses TRBV7-8 and TRBJ1-5, with D possibly being TRBD1 (6 bases). The CDR3 is 14 amino acids. V was clipped by 5 bases and J by 8 bases, with 16 bases between them. CDR1 and CDR2 (germline): SGHVS, FQNEAQ.